This T cell receptor beta chain came from a study of glioma-infiltrating T cells after dendritic cell vaccination. Study at large: Treatment, given 2003 to 2012, was autologous tumor lysate-pulsed dendritic cell vaccination. Monocyte-derived dendritic cells, cultured 6 to 7 days with IL-4 and GM-CSF, were pulsed with autologous tumor lysate. Study findings and constraints: Few patients contributed both blood and tumor specimens.

This sample's time point: after dendritic cell vaccination, including at tumor progression/relapse. The V gene end was trimmed by 1 base and the J gene end by 1 base; junction bases not matched to a gene: 8. The CDR3 length is 18 residues. The germline gives CDR1 KGHSH, CDR2 LQKENI. The PCR used 60 V beta and 13 J beta primers. The assay was immunoSEQ multiplex PCR, and TCRdb's table has in-frame clones only and misses some. The sample records around 83,000 clones, 75% to 90% being singletons. To note about this clone: Its target is unknown.

The sequence was obtained from a human donor with glioblastoma. The input for sequencing was blood, taken after dendritic cell vaccination. The chain recombines TRBV18 with TRBJ2-2; 8 nucleotides line up with TRBD1. CDR3 sequence: CASSPRQGASLNTGELFF. CDR3 nucleotide sequence: TGTGCCAGCTCACCACGCCAGGGGGCTTCGTTGAACACCGGGGAGCTGTTTTTT.